Given below is one T cell receptor beta chain in context. The junction differs from germline at one of its ends, possibly a read error. These data are taken from a study of T cell repertoires in cytomegalovirus infection. Study information: Indicated by public TCR beta signatures were CMV infection and matching HLA type.

This CDR3 is built from 14 residues. A single record per CDR3 protein comes from TCRdb applying MiXCR to the reads. The sample holds around 450,000 distinct CDR3 sequences, around 32% seen once. The chain has TRBV12-3 or TRBV12-4 and TRBJ2-5; D not resolved. Sequencing was done on a sample of PBMCs. The TCR sequence derives from a human donor in good health (CMV status not recorded). Some clones in this sample may be carry-over from other donors' samples. The CDR3 sequence: CASSPWTVQETKYF. CDR3 coding DNA: TGTGCAAGCAGTCCTTGGACGGTACAAGAGACCAAGTACTTC.